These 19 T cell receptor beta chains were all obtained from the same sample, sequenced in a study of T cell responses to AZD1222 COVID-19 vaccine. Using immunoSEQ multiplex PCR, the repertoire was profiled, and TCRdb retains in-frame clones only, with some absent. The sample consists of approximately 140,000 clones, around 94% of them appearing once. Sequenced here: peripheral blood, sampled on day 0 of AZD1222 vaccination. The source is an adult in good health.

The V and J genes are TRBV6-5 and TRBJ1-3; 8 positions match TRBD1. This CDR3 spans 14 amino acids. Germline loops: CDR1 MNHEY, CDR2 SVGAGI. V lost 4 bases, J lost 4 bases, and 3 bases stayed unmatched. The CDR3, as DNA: TGTGCCAGCAGTTCGGACAGGGAGGGAAACACCATATATTTT. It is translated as CASSSDREGNTIYF.

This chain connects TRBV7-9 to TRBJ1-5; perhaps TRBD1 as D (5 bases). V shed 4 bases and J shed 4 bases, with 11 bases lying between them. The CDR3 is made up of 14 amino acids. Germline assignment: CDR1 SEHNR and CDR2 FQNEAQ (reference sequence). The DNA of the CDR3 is TGTGCCAGCAGCTCCGGGGCGGCGAATCAGCCCCAGCATTTT. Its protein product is CASSSGAANQPQHF.

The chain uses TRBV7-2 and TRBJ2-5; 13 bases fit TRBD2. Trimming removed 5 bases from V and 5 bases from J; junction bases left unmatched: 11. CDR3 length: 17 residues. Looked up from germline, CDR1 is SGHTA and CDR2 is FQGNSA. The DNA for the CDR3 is TGTGCCAGCAGCACCGGACTAGCGGGAGCGGGGGGGGAGACCCAGTACTTC. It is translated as CASSTGLAGAGGETQYF.

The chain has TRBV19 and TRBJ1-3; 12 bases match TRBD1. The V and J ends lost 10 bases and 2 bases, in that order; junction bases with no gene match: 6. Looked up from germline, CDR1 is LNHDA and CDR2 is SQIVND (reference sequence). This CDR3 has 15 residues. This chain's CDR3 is CATGTGGIAGNTIYF. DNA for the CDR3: TGTGCCACCGGGACAGGGGGCATCGCTGGAAACACCATATATTTT.

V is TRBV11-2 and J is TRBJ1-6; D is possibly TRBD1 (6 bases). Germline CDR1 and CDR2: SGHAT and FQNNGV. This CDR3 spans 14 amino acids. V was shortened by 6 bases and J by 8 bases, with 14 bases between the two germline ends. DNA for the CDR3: TGTGCCAGCAGTTCTCACTCAGGGGATTCACCCCTCCACTTT. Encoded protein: CASSSHSGDSPLHF.

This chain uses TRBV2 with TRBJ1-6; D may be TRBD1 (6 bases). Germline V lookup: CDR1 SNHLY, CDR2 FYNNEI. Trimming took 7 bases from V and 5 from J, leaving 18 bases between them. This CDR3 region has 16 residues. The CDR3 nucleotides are TGTGCCAGCACCCGACAGGACCCAGTGAATAATTCACCCCTCCACTTT. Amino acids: CASTRQDPVNNSPLHF.

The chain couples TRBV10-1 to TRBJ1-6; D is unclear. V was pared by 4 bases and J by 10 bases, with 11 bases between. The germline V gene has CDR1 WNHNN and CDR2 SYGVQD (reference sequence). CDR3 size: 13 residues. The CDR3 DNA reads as TGCGCCAGCAGTGGGACGGTCAAGTCACCCCTCCACTTT. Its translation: CASSGTVKSPLHF.

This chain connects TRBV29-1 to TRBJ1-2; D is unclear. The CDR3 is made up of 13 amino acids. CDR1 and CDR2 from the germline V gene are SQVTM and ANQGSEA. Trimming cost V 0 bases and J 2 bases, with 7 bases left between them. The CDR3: CSVEEGSNYGYTF. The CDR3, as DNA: TGCAGCGTTGAAGAAGGGAGCAACTATGGCTACACCTTC.

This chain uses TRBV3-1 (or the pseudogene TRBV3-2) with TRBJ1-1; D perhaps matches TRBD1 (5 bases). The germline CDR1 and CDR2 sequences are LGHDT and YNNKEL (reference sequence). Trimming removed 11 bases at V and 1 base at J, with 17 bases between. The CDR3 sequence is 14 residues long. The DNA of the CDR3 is TGTGCCTCGACGGCCGGCCAGGGGAACACTGAAGCTTTCTTT. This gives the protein CASTAGQGNTEAFF.

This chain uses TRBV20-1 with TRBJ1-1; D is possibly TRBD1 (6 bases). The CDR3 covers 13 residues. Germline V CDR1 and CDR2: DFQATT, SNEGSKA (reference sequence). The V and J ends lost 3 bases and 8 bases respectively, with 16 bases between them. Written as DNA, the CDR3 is TGCAGTGCTAGTAGTCGAGGGGGAAGGGAAGCTTTCTTT. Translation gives CSASSRGGREAFF.

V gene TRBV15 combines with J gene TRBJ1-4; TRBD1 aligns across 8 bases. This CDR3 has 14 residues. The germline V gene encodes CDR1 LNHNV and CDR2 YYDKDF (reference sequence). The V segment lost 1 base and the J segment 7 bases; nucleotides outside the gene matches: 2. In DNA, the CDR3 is TGTGCCACCAGCAGAGGACAGGGGATTGAAAAACTGTTTTTT. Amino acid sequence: CATSRGQGIEKLFF.

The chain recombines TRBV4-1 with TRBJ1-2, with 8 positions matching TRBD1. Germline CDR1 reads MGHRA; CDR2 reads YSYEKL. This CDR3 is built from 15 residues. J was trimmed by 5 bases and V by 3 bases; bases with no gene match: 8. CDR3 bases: TGCGCCAGCAGCCAGGGACAGGACCCCATTTATGGCTACACCTTC. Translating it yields CASSQGQDPIYGYTF.

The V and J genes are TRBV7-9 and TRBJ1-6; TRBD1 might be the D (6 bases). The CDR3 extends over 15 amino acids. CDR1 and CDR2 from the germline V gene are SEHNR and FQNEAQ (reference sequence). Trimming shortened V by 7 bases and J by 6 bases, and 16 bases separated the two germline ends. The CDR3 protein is CASKGGSFSNSPLHF. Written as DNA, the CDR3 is TGTGCCAGCAAAGGGGGTTCGTTTTCTAATTCACCCCTCCACTTT. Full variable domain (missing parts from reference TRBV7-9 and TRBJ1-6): DTGVSQNPRHKITKRGQNVTFRCDPISEHNRLYWYRQTLGQGPEFLTYFQNEAQLEKSRLLSDRFSAERPKGSFSTLEIQRTEQGDSAMYLCASKGGSFSNSPLHFGNGTRLTVT.

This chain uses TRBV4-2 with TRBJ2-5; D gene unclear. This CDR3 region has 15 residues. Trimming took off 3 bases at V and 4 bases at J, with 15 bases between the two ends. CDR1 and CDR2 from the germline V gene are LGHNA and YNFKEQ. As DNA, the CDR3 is TGTGCCAGCAGCCAGGAAGGGCCCACGGGAGAGACCCAGTACTTC. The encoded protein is CASSQEGPTGETQYF.

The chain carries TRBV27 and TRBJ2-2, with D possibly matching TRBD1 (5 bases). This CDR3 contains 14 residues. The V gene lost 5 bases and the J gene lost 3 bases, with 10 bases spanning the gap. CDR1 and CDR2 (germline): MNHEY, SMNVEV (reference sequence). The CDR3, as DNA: TGTGCCAGCAGTCCCGACAGAGACACCGGGGAGCTGTTTTTT. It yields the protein CASSPDRDTGELFF.

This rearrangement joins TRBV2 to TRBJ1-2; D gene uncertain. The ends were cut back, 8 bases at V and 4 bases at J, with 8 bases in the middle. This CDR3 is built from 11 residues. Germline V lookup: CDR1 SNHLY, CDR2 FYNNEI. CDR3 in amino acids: CASRRIYGYTF. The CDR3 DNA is TGTGCCAGCCGGAGGATCTATGGCTACACCTTC.

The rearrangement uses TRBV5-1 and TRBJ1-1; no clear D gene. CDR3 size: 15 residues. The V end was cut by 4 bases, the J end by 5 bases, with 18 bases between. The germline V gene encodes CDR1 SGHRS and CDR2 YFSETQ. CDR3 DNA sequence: TGCGCCAGCAGCCAGGCCTCTTGGATCGAAACTGAAGCTTTCTTT. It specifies CASSQASWIETEAFF.

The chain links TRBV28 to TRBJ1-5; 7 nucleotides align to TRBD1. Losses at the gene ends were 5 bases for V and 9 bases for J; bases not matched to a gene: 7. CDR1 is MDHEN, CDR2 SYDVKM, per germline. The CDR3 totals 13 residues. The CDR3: CASSDTSGGPQHF. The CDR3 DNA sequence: TGTGCCAGCAGTGACACCTCAGGGGGGCCCCAGCATTTT.

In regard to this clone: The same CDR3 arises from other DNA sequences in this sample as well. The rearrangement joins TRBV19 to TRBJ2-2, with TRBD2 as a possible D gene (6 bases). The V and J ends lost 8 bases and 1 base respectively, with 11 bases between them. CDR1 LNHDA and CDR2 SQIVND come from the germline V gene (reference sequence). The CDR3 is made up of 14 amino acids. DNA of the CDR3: TGTGCCAGTCGGGGGACGGTGAACACCGGGGAGCTGTTTTTT. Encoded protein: CASRGTVNTGELFF.